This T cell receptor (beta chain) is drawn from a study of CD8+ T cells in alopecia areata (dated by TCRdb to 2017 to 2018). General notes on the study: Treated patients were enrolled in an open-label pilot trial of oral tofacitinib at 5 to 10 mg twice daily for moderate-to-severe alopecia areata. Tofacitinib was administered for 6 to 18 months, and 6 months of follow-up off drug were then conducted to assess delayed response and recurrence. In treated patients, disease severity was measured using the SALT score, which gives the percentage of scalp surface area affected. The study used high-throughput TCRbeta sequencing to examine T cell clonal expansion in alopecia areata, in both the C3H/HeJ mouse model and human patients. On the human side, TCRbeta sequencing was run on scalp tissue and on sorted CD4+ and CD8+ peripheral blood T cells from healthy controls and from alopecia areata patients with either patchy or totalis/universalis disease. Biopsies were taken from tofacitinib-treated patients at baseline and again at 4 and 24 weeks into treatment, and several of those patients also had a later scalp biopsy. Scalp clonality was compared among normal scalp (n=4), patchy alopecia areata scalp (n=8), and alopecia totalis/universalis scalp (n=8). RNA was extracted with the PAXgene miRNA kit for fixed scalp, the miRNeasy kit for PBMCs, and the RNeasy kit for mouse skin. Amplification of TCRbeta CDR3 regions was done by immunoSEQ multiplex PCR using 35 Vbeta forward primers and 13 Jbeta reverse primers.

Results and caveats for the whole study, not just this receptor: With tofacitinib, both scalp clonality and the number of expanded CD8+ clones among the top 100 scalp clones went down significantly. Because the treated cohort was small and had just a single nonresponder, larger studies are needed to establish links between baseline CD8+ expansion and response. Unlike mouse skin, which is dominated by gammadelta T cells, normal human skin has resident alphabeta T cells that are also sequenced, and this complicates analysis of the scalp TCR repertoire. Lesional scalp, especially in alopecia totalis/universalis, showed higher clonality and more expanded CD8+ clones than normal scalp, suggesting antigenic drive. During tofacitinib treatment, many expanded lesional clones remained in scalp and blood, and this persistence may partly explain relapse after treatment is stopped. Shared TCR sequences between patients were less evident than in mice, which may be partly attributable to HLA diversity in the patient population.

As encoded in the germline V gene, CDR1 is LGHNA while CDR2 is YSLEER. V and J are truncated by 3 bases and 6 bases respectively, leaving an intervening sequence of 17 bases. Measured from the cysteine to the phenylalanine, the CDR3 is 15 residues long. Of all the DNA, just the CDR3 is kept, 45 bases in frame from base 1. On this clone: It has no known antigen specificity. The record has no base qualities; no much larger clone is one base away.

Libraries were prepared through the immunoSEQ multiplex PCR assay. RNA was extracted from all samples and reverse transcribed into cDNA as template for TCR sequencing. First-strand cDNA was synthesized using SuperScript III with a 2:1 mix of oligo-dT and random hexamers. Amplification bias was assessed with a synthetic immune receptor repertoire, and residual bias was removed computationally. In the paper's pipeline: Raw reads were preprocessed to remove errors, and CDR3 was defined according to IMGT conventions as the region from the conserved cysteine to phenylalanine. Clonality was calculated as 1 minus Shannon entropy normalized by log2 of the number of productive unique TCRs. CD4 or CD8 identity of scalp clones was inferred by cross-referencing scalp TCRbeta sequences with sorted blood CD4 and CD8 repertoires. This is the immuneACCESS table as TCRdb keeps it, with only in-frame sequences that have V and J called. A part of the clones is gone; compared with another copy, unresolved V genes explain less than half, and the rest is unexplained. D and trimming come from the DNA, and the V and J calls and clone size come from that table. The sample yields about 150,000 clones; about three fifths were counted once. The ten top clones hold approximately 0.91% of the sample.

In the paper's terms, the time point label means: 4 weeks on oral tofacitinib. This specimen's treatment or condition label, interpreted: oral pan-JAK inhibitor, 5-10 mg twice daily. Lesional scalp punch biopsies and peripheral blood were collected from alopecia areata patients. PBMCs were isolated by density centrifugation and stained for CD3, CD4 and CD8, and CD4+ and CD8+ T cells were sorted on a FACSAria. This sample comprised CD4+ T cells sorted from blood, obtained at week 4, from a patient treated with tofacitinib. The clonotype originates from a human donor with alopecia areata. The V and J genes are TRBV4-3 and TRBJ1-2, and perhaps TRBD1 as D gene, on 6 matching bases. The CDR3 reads CASSQGDTFRNGYTF. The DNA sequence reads TGCGCCAGCAGCCAGGGGGACACCTTCAGGAATGGCTACACCTTC.